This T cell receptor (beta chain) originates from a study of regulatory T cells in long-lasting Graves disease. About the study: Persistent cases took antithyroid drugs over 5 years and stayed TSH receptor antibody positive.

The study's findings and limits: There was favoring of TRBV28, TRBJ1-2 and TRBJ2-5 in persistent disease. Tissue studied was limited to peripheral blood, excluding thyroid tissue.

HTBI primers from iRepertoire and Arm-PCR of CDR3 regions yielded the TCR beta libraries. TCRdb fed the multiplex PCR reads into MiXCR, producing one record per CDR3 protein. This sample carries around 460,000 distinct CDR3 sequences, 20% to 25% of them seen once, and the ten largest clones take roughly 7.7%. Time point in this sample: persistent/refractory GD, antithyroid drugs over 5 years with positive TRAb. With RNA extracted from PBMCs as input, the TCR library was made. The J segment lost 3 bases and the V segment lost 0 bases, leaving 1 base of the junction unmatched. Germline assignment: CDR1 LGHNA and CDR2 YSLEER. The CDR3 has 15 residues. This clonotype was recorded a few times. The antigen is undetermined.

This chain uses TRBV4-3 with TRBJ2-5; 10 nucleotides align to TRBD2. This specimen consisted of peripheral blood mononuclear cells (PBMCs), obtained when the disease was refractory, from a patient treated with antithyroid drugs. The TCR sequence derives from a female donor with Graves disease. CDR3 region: CASSQDLAGEETQYF. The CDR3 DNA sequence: TGCGCCAGCAGCCAAGATCTAGCGGGAGAAGAGACCCAGTACTTC.